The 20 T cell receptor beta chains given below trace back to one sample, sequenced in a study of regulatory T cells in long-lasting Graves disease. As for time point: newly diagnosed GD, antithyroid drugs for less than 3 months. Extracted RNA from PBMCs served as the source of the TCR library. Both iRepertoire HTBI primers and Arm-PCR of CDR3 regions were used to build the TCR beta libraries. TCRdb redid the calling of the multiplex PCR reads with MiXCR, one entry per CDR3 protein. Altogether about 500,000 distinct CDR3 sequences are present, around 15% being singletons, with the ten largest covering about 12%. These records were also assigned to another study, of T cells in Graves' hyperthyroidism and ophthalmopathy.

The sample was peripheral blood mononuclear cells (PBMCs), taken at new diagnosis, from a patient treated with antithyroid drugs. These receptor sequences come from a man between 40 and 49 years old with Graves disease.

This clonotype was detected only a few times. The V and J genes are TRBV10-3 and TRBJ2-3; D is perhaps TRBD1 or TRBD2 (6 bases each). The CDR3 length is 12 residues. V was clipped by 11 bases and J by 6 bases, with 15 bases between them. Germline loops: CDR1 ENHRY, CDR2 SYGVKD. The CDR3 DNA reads TGTGCCGTGGAGGGGGGTAAGGATACGCAGTATTTT. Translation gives CAVEGGKDTQYF.

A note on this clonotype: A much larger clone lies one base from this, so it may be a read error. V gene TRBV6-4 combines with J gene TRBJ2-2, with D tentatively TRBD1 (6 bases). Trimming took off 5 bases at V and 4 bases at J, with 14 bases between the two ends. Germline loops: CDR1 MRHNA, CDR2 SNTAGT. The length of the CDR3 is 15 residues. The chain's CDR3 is CASSQSRDTTGELFF. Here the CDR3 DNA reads TGTGCCAGCAGTCAGAGCAGGGACACCACCGGGGAGCTGTTTTTT.

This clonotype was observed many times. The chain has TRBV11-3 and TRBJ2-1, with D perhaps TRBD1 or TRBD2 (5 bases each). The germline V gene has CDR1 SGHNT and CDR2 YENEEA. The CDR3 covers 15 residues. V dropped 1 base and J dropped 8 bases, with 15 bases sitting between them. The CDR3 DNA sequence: TGTGCCAGCAGCTTAGGAGGGCAGGGAAGAGATGAGCAGTTCTTC. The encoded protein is CASSLGGQGRDEQFF.

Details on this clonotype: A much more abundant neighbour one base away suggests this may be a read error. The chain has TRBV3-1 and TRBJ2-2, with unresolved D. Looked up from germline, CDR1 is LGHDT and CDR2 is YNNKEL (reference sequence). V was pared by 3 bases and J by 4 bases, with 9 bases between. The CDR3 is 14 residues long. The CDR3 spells CASSHYLGTGELFF. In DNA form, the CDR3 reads TGTGCCAGCAGCCACTATCTGGGCACCGGGGAGCTGTTTTTT.

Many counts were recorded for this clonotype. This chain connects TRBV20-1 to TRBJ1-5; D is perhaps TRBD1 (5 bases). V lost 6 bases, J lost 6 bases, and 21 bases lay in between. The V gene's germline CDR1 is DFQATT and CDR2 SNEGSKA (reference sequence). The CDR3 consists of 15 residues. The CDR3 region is CSAASGPRFFQPQHF. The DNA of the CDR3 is TGCAGTGCAGCTTCGGGACCGCGTTTTTTTCAGCCCCAGCATTTT.

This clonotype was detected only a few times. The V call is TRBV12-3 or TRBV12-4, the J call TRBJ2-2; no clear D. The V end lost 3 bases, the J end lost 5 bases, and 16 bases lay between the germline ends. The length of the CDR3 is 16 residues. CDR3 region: CASSFQSRIGTGELFF. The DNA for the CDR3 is TGTGCCAGCAGTTTCCAATCCCGGATTGGTACCGGGGAGCTGTTTTTT.

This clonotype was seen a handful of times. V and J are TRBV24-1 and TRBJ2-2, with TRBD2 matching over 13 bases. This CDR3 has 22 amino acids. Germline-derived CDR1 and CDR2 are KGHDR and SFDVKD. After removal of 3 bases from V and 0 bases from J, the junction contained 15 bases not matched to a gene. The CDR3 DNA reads TGTGCCACCAGTGATCCCGGACAGGGGACTAGCGGGAATACCCCGAACACCGGGGAGCTGTTTTTT. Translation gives CATSDPGQGTSGNTPNTGELFF.

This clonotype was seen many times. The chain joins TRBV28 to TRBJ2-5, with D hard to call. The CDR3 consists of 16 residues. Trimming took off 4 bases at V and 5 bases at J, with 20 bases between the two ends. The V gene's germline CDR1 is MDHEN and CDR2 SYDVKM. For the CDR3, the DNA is TGTGCCAGCAGTTCAATCGTCCTCACCGATAGGGAGACCCAGTACTTC. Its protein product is CASSSIVLTDRETQYF. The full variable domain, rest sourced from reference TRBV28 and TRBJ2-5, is DVKVTQSSRYLVKRTGEKVFLECVQDMDHENMFWYRQDPGLGLRLIYFSYDVKMKEKGDIPEGYSVSREKKERFSLILESASTNQTSMYLCASSSIVLTDRETQYFGPGTRLLVL.

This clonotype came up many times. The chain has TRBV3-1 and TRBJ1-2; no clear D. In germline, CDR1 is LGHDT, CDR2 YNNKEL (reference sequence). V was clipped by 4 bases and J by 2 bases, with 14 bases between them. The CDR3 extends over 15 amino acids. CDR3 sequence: CASSPSVRVNYGYTF. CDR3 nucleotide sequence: TGTGCCAGCAGCCCATCTGTTCGGGTCAACTATGGCTACACCTTC.

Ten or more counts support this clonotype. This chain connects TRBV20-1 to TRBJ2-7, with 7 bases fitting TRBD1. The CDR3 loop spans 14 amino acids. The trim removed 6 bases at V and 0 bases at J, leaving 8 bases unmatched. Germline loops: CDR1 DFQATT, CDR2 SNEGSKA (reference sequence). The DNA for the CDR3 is TGCAGTGCGACCCGACAGGGAGTCTCCTACGAGCAGTACTTC. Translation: CSATRQGVSYEQYF.

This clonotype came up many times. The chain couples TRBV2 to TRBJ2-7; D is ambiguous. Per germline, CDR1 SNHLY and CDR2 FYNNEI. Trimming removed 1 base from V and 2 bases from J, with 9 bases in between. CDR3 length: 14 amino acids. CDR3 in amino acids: CASSEGRIPYEQYF. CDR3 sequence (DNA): TGTGCCAGCAGTGAAGGCAGGATTCCCTACGAGCAGTACTTC. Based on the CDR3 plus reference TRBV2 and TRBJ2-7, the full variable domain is EPEVTQTPSHQVTQMGQEVILRCVPISNHLYFYWYRQILGQKVEFLVSFYNNEISEKSEIFDDQFSVERPDGSNFTLKIRSTKLEDSAMYFCASSEGRIPYEQYFGPGTRLTVT.

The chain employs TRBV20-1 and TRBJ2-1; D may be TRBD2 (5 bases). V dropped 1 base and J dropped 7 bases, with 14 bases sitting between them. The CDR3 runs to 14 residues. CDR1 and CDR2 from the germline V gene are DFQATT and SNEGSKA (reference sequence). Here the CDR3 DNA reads TGCAGTGCTAGAGTGGCGGGTCTTCGGAATGAGCAGTTCTTC. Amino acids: CSARVAGLRNEQFF.

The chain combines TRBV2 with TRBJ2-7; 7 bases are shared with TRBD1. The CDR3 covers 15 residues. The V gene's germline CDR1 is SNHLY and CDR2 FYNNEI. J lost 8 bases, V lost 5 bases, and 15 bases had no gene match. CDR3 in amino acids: CASSTLGQVNYKQYF. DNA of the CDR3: TGTGCCAGCAGTACCCTCGGACAGGTGAATTACAAGCAGTACTTC.

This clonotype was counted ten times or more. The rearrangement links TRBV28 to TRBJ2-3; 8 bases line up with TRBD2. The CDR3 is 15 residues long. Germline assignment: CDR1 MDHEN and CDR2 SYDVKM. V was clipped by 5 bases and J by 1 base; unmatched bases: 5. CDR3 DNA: TGTGCCAGCAGTCCCACAGCGGGAGGCACAGATACGCAGTATTTT. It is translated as CASSPTAGGTDTQYF.

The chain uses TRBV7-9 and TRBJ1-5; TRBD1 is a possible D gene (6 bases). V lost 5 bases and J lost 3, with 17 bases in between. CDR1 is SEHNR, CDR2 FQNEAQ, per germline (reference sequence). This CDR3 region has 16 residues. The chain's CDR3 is CASSIDRDTYNQPQHF. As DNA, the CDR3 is TGTGCCAGCAGCATCGACCGGGACACTTACAATCAGCCCCAGCATTTT.

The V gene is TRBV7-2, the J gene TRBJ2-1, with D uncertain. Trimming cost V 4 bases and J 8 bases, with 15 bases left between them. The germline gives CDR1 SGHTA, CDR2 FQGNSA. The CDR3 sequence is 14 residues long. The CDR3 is CASSSPLHQDEQFF. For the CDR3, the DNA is TGTGCCAGCAGCTCCCCACTACACCAGGATGAGCAGTTCTTC. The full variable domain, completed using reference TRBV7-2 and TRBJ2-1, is GAGVSQSPSNKVTEKGKDVELRCDPISGHTALYWYRQSLGQGLEFLIYFQGNSAPDKSGLPSDRFSAERTGGSVSTLTIQRTQQEDSAVYLCASSSPLHQDEQFFGPGTRLTVL.

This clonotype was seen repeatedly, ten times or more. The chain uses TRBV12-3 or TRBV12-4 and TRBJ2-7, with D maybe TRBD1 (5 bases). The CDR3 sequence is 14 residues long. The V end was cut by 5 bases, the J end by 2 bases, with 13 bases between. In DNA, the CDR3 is TGTGCCAGCAGTATCAGGGTCGCCCCCTACGAGCAGTACTTC. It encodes CASSIRVAPYEQYF.

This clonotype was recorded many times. The CDR3 sequence is CASSEGRGSYEQYF. The CDR3 bases are TGTGCCAGCAGTGAAGGCAGGGGATCCTACGAGCAGTACTTC. The rearrangement uses TRBV2 and TRBJ2-7, with D possibly matching TRBD1 (6 bases). In germline, CDR1 is SNHLY, CDR2 FYNNEI. The CDR3 runs to 14 residues. V shed 1 base and J shed 1 base, with 8 bases lying between them.

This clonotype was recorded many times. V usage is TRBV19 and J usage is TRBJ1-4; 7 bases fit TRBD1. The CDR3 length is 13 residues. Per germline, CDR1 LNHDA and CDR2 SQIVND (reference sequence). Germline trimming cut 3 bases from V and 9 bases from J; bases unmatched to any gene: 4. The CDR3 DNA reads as TGTGCCAGTAGTATCGGACAGGATCAAAAACTGTTTTTT. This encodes CASSIGQDQKLFF.

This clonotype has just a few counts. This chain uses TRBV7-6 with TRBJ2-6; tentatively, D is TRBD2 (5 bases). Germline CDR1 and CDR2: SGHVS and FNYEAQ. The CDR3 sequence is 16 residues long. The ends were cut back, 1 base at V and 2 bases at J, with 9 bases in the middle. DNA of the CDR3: TGTGCCAGCAGCTTAGTTTCCGGGACTGGGGCCAACGTCCTGACTTTC. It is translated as CASSLVSGTGANVLTF.